This passage covers 8 T cell receptor beta chains from one sample sequenced in a study of cytomegalovirus exposure and HLA in healthy donors. The PCR had 60 Vbeta and 13 Jbeta primers. TCRdb keeps only in-frame clones here, not all; method: immunoSEQ multiplex PCR. In the table there are 200,000 to 250,000 clones, roughly 82% of which are singletons. Sample: PBMCs. These receptors were collected from a middle-aged woman in good health and CMV-seropositive.

This clone was picked up one time. The V call is TRBV5-1, the J call TRBJ2-5; 9 bases fit TRBD1. The CDR3 runs to 19 residues. The J segment lost 1 base and the V segment lost 0 bases, leaving 13 bases of the junction unmatched. Per germline, CDR1 SGHRS and CDR2 YFSETQ. The DNA of the CDR3 is TGCGCCAGCAGCTTGGGGGTCGGGACAGGGACCCTTCTCCAAGAGACCCAGTACTTC. Its protein is CASSLGVGTGTLLQETQYF.

In this sample, this clone turned up a few times. The chain has TRBV10-3 and TRBJ2-5; 8 positions agree with TRBD2. The germline gives CDR1 ENHRY, CDR2 SYGVKD. J gave up 1 base and V 2 bases, and 12 bases lay outside the gene matches. CDR3 length: 18 residues. The CDR3, as DNA: TGTGCCATCAGTGAGATAAGCGGGGGACGTACGGGCCAAGAGACCCAGTACTTC. Amino acids: CAISEISGGRTGQETQYF.

Note on this clone: The same CDR3 also results from other DNA sequences found in this sample. V and J are TRBV5-1 and TRBJ1-2; D remains unclear. The CDR3 length is 13 residues. V dropped 0 bases and J dropped 2 bases, with 5 bases sitting between them. From germline, CDR1 is SGHRS and CDR2 YFSETQ. CDR3 amino acids: CASSLGQNYGYTF. CDR3 nucleotide sequence: TGCGCCAGCAGCTTGGGACAAAACTATGGCTACACCTTC.

The J gene is TRBJ2-3, the V gene TRBV7-6, with D maybe TRBD1 (8 bases). Trimming cost V 5 bases and J 6 bases, with 18 bases left between them. The CDR3 is 15 residues long. CDR1 is SGHVS and CDR2 is FNYEAQ in the germline V gene. The CDR3 protein is CASSRRTGRGDTQYF. In nucleotides, the CDR3 is TGTGCCAGCAGCCGACGGACAGGGCGGGGGGATACGCAGTATTTT. The full variable domain, its missing parts supplied by reference TRBV7-6 and TRBJ2-3, is GAGVSQSPRYKVTKRGQDVALRCDPISGHVSLYWYRQALGQGPEFLTYFNYEAQQDKSGLPNDRFSAERPEGSISTLTIQRTEQRDSAMYRCASSRRTGRGDTQYFGPGTRLTVL.

This chain links TRBV11-1 with TRBJ1-1, with D perhaps matching TRBD1 (6 bases). Germline V CDR1 and CDR2: SGHAT, FQDESV (reference sequence). The CDR3 contains 14 residues. Trimming stripped 1 base from V and 5 bases from J, with 11 bases between. The CDR3 DNA sequence: TGTGCCAGCAGCTTAGGGCAGGGGTGGACTGAAGCTTTCTTT. This codes for CASSLGQGWTEAFF.

This rearrangement joins TRBV27 to TRBJ2-3; 7 bases match TRBD2. V shed 6 bases and J 5 bases; nucleotides not matched to a gene: 11. CDR3 length: 15 residues. Germline-derived CDR1 and CDR2 are MNHEY and SMNVEV (reference sequence). The CDR3 here is CASSILSGEGDTQYF. In DNA, the CDR3 is TGTGCCAGCAGCATACTAAGCGGGGAAGGAGATACGCAGTATTTT.

V and J are TRBV5-4 and TRBJ1-4; 7 bases map to TRBD1. Per the germline V gene, CDR1 is SGHNT and CDR2 is YYREEE (reference sequence). The V gene end was trimmed by 4 bases and the J gene end by 2 bases; junction bases not matched to a gene: 2. The CDR3 runs to 14 residues. The CDR3 nucleotides are TGTGCCAGCAGCCAGGGGGTGACTAATGAAAAACTGTTTTTT. This sequence encodes CASSQGVTNEKLFF.

The CDR3 coding sequence is TGTGCCAGCAGCTTTTTTCTCCGGGGGAGCTCCTACAATGAGCAGTTCTTC. It yields the protein CASSFFLRGSSYNEQFF. The chain combines TRBV5-5 with TRBJ2-1; weak D call: TRBD2 (6 bases). The length of the CDR3 is 17 residues. In germline, CDR1 is SGHKS, CDR2 YYEKEE (reference sequence). V shed 2 bases and J shed 0 bases, with 15 bases lying between them.